This TCR beta chain was found in a study of blood T cell repertoires in COVID-19. V was shortened by 6 bases and J by 5 bases, with 20 bases between the two germline ends. Germline CDR1 MNHEY, CDR2 SVGAGI. The CDR3 length is 15 residues. Clones were read by immunoSEQ multiplex PCR, and TCRdb kept only the in-frame ones, dropping some. The sample includes 200,000 to 250,000 clones, about 79% of them seen just once. This TCR came from a woman aged 55-69 years who had recovered from COVID-19. The sequenced sample was PBMCs or T cells enriched from blood (not recorded which). This chain joins TRBV6-5 and TRBJ2-7, with a possible D match to TRBD2 (6 bases). CDR3 nucleotides: TGTGCCAGCAGGGTCGGGGGAGCACTAATAGACGAGCAGTACTTC. Protein: CASRVGGALIDEQYF.